This note documents a single T cell receptor beta chain sequence. The source of the sample is a study of blood T cell repertoires in COVID-19. At the level of the study: Samples came from the United States, Italy and Spain, spanning acute and convalescent COVID-19.

Either two negative PCRs, clearance, or symptom resolution qualified Cohort 3 donors as recovered. Source study methods: Amplified reference gene primers provided the basis for estimating nucleated cell counts. Repertoires were generated with immunoSEQ multiplex PCR, while TCRdb's copy carries only in-frame clones and drops some. V and J calls and clone size are as listed in that table; D and trimming were resolved from the DNA. The table includes a few hundred thousand clones, roughly nine tenths detected once. This clonotype was obtained from a woman younger than 45 who had recovered from COVID-19. Sequenced: PBMCs or T cells enriched from blood (not recorded which).

The CDR3 region is CASSPQGVGEKLFF. The CDR3 DNA reads as TGTGCCAGCAGCCCACAGGGAGTCGGTGAAAAACTGTTTTTT. This chain links TRBV16 with TRBJ1-4, with D perhaps TRBD1 (6 bases). Germline CDR1 KGHSY, CDR2 FQNENV. The V gene lost 4 bases and the J gene lost 7 bases, with 13 bases spanning the gap. The length of the CDR3 is 14 residues.